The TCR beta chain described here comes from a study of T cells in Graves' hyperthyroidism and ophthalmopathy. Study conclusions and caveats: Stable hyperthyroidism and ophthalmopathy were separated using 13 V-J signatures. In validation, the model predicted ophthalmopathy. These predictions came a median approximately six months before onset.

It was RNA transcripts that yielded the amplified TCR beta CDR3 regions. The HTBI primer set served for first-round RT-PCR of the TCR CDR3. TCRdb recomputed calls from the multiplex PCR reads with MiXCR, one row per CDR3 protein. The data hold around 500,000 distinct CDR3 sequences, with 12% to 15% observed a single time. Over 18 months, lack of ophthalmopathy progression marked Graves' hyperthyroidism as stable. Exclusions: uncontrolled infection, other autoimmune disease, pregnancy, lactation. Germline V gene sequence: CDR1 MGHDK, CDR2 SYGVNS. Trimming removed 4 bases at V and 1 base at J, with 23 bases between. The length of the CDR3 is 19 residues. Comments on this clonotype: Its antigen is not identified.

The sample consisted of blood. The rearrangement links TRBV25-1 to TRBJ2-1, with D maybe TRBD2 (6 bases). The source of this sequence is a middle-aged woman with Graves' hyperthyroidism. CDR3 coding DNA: TGTGCCAGCAGTGGATATCTCGGATTGGCGGGACGATCCTACAATGAGCAGTTCTTC. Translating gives CASSGYLGLAGRSYNEQFF.